This T cell receptor (beta chain) appears in the sequencing data of a study of blood T cell repertoires in COVID-19. The wider study: Collection of acute and convalescent COVID-19 samples took place in the United States, Italy and Spain. Nucleic acid was either cDNA or gDNA, and it came from T cells, B-cell-depleted T cells, or PBMCs.

Germline V CDR1 and CDR2: MGHRA, YSYEKL. This CDR3 contains 15 residues. Trimming removed 1 base from V and 7 bases from J; junction bases left unmatched: 5. In the source study's methods: Estimation of nucleated cell counts was performed using reference gene primer amplification. Measured with immunoSEQ multiplex PCR; TCRdb has only the in-frame clones, and not every one. V, J and clone size are those of that table, while D and trimming were read from the DNA. Seen here are 97,000 or so clones, over 70% observed once, and the top ten hold over 3.5%. The chain carries TRBV4-1 and TRBJ1-3; 9 nucleotides line up with TRBD1. The sequence came from a man in his fifties or sixties with acute or convalescent COVID-19. Material: peripheral blood. DNA for the CDR3: TGCGCCAGCAGCCAAGCCTGGGACAGGGCGAACACCATATATTTT. Amino acids: CASSQAWDRANTIYF.